This T cell receptor (beta chain) came from a study of multiple sclerosis patients with progressive multifocal leukoencephalopathy. Overall study findings and caveats: The findings' link to JC virus versus immunocompromise remained uncertain.

Documented time point: less than 15 months of natalizumab therapy. Germline CDR1 SGHTA, CDR2 FQGNSA. With 0 bases removed from V and 4 bases from J, the gap between germline ends came to 10 bases. The CDR3 length is 15 residues. Spiked into each PCR were synthetic inline TR CDR3 controls of all V-J pairings. The data were produced by immunoSEQ multiplex PCR, yet TCRdb's version contains in-frame clones alone and is incomplete. The sample has 25,000 to 30,000 clones, almost 90% seen once; the top ten hold approximately 1.4%. Comments on this clone: Its matching antigen is unknown.

The chain uses TRBV7-2 and TRBJ1-5, with D unclear. Specimen: PBMCs, collected from a patient treated with natalizumab. The source is a human donor with multiple sclerosis. This CDR3 is CASSLAGIGNQPQHF. The CDR3 DNA follows: TGTGCCAGCAGCTTAGCAGGGATAGGGAATCAGCCCCAGCATTTT.